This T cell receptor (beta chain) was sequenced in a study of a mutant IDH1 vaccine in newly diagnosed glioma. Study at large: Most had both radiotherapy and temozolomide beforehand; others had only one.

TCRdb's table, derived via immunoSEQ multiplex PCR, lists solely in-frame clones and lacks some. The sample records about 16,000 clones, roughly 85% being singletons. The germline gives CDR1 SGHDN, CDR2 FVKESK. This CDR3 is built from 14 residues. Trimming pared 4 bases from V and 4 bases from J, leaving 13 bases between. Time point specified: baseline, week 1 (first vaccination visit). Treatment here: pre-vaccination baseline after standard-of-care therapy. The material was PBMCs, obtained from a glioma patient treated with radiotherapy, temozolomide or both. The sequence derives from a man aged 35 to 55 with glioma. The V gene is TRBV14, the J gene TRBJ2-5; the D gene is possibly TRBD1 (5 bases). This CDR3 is CASSLLDRAETQYF. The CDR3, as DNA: TGTGCCAGCAGCCTTCTCGACAGAGCAGAGACCCAGTACTTC. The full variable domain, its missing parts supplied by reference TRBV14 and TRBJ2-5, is EAGVTQFPSHSVIEKGQTVTLRCDPISGHDNLYWYRRVMGKEIKFLLHFVKESKQDESGMPNNRFLAERTGGTYSTLKVQPAELEDSGVYFCASSLLDRAETQYFGPGTRLLVL.